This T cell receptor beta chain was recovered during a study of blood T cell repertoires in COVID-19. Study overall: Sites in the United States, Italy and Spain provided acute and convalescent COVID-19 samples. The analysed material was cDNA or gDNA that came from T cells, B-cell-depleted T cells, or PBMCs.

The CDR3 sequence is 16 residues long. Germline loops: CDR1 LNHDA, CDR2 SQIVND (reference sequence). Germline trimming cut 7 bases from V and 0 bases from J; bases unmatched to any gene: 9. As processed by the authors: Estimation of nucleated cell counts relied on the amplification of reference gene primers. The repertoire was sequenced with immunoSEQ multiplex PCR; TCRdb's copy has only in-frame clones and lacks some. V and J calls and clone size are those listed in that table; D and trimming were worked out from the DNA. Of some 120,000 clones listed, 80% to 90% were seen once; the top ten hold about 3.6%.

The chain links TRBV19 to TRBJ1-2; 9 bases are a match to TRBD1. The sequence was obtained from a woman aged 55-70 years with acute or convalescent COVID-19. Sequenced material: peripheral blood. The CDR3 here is CASTRTGVRANYGYTF. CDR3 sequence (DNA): TGTGCCAGTACCAGGACAGGGGTGCGAGCTAACTATGGCTACACCTTC.